This entry lists 8 T cell receptor beta chains sequenced from one sample in a study of blood T cell repertoires in COVID-19. Assay used: immunoSEQ multiplex PCR; TCRdb lists only in-frame clones, some missing. This table holds 300,000 to 400,000 clones, roughly 90% found once. Sample: peripheral blood. The origin of the receptors is a woman in her twenties or thirties with COVID-19, enrolled during active disease.

V usage is TRBV24-1 and J usage is TRBJ2-4, with D possibly TRBD2 on 6 matching bases. From germline, CDR1 is KGHDR and CDR2 SFDVKD. This CDR3 is built from 16 residues. Trimming removed 2 bases from V and 0 bases from J, with 10 bases in between. The CDR3 nucleotides read TGTGCCACCAGTGATTCTAGCGTGCTAGCCAAAAACATTCAGTACTTC. It yields the protein CATSDSSVLAKNIQYF.

This chain uses TRBV24-1 with TRBJ2-2; 12 nucleotides line up with TRBD2. The CDR3 is 16 amino acids. J gave up 0 bases and V 5 bases, and 0 bases lay outside the gene matches. Germline V CDR1 and CDR2: KGHDR, SFDVKD. CDR3 amino acids: CATSGTSGTNTGELFF. CDR3 DNA: TGTGCCACCAGTGGGACTAGCGGGACGAACACCGGGGAGCTGTTTTTT.

The chain has TRBV6-5 and TRBJ2-2, with a weak D call TRBD1 (6 bases). The CDR3 has 12 amino acids. The V end lost 6 bases, the J end lost 6 bases, and 8 bases lay between the germline ends. Germline V CDR1 and CDR2: MNHEY, SVGAGI. CDR3 nucleotides: TGTGCCAGCAGAAACAGGGCCGGGGAGCTGTTTTTT. This encodes CASRNRAGELFF.

The genes are TRBV5-1 and TRBJ2-2; 8 bases align to TRBD2. Germline assignment: CDR1 SGHRS and CDR2 YFSETQ. This CDR3 contains 15 residues. With 1 base clipped from V and 7 bases from J, the junction kept 6 bases outside the gene matches. CDR3 coding DNA: TGCGCCAGCAGCTTGCGGGAGGGCCGAGGCGGGGAGCTGTTTTTT. Protein sequence: CASSLREGRGGELFF.

This chain links TRBV5-1 with TRBJ1-2; 7 nucleotides agree with TRBD1. The V segment lost 0 bases and the J segment 5 bases; nucleotides outside the gene matches: 7. The CDR3 runs to 15 residues. CDR1 is SGHRS, CDR2 YFSETQ, per germline. The CDR3 coding sequence is TGCGCCAGCAGCTTGGCTCGGCAGGGGGGATATGGCTACACCTTC. As protein: CASSLARQGGYGYTF.

This sequence joins TRBV28 and TRBJ1-6; 7 nucleotides agree with TRBD1. The ends lost 5 bases at V and 7 bases at J; junction bases unmatched: 8. This CDR3 comprises 15 residues. Germline V CDR1 and CDR2: MDHEN, SYDVKM. The CDR3 bases are TGTGCCAGCAGTCAGAGTGGCAGGGGGAATTCACCCCTCCACTTT. Protein product: CASSQSGRGNSPLHF.

V usage is TRBV6-5 and J usage is TRBJ1-2, with D unclear. V shed 0 bases and J shed 5 bases, with 10 bases lying between them. The CDR3 spans 14 residues. CDR1 and CDR2 from the germline V gene are MNHEY and SVGAGI. The CDR3 reads CASSYSVAVYGYTF. The CDR3, as DNA: TGTGCCAGCAGTTACTCCGTGGCAGTATATGGCTACACCTTC.

CDR3 nucleotide sequence: TGTGCCAGCACCGCACCTGCACAGGAGAGCAACAATCAGCCCCAGCATTTT. Translated: CASTAPAQESNNQPQHF. The chain couples TRBV21-1 to TRBJ1-5; TRBD1, the D gene given by the table, was not confirmed from the DNA. TRBV21-1 is annotated as a pseudogene. The CDR3 sequence is 17 residues long.